This TCR beta chain is drawn from a study of T cell repertoires in aging, cancer and after chemotherapy. Study at large: Over several months to years, re-sampled healthy donor repertoires clearly shared clones. The whole study produced a dataset of roughly 8.8 million TCR reads.

The CDR3 has 14 residues. Germline-derived CDR1 and CDR2 are KGHSH and LQKENI. Trimming took off 2 bases at V and 0 bases at J, with 7 bases between the two ends. Points on this clonotype: The target antigen is unknown.

Study-level points and caveats: These repertoire data do not allow conclusions about immunological memory after chemotherapy. Age-matched healthy donors had significantly more diverse, less clonal blood TCR repertoires than untreated cancer patients.

TRB rearrangements spanning V, D and J were amplified using mixed TRB-A/B primers. Using its own MiXCR run on the multiplex PCR reads, TCRdb lists one record per CDR3 protein. The table shows 9,900 or so distinct CDR3 sequences, with about 33% occurring only once. TCR beta rearrangements were amplified from peripheral blood genomic DNA. The chain carries TRBV18 and TRBJ1-2, with D possibly being TRBD1 (5 bases). Sample: blood. This clonotype was obtained from a human donor in good health. The donor label of this sample is uncertain. The CDR3 reads CASSPETANYGYTF. CDR3 DNA: TGTGCCAGCTCACCAGAGACAGCTAACTATGGCTACACCTTC.